This T cell receptor beta chain originates from a study of cytomegalovirus exposure and HLA in healthy donors. Use of 60 Vbeta and 13 Jbeta primers characterized the PCR. Produced via immunoSEQ multiplex PCR; TCRdb's table is partial and in-frame only. The sample includes roughly 120,000 clones, 55% to 80% of them seen just once. As for this clone: Its antigen is not identified.

From germline, CDR1 is MDHEN and CDR2 SYDVKM. With V trimmed by 4 bases and J by 4 bases, 18 bases remained unmatched. There are 20 residues in the CDR3. Findings and limits, study-wide: From TCR beta sequences, most subjects' HLA-A and HLA-B alleles were reportedly predicted accurately.

The sequenced material came from PBMCs. J is TRBJ2-2 and V is TRBV28, with TRBD2 matching 10 bases. The sequence was collected from a woman aged 30 to 39 in good health and CMV-seronegative. Here the CDR3 reads CASSWRGLSSGSRSTGELFF. DNA for the CDR3: TGTGCCAGCAGTTGGAGGGGGTTGTCTAGCGGGAGTAGAAGCACCGGGGAGCTGTTTTTT.